This section outlines one T cell receptor beta chain sequence together with its context. This specimen comes from a study of blood T cell repertoires in COVID-19. Looking at the study overall: Spain, Italy and the United States supplied samples that represented acute and convalescent COVID-19.

As originally analysed: Estimates of nucleated cell counts were drawn from the amplification of reference gene primers. Clones were read by immunoSEQ multiplex PCR, and TCRdb kept only the in-frame ones, dropping some. V and J calls and clone size are as listed in that table; D and trimming were resolved from the DNA. Among about 70,000 clones, about 88% were seen once, and the ten largest hold 1.4%. Sequenced input: peripheral blood. The TCR comes from a human donor in a cohort sampled during active COVID-19.

CDR3 region: CASSLVGTGTDTQYF. The CDR3 coding sequence is TGTGCCAGCAGCTTAGTTGGGACAGGGACGGATACGCAGTATTTT. V gene TRBV11-2 combines with J gene TRBJ2-3, with TRBD1 identical over 9 bases. The junction had 5 bases not matched to a gene; V was cut back by 1 base and J by 6 bases. CDR3 length equals 15 residues. Germline V gene sequence: CDR1 SGHAT, CDR2 FQNNGV.